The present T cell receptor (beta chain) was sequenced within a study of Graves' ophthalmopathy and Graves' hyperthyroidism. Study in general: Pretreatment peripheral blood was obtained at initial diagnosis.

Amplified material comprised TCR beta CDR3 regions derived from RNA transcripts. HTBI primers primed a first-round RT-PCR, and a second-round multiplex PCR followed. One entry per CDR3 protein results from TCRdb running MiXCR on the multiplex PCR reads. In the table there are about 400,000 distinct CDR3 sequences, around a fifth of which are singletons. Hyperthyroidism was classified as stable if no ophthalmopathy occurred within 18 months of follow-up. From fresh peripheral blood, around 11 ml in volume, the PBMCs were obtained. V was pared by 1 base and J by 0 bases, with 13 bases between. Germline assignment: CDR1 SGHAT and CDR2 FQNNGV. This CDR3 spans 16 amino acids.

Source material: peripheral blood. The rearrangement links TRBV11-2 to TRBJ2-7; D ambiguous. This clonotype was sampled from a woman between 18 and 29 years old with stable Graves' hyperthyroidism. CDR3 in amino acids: CASSLGGALSSYEQYF. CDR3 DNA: TGTGCCAGCAGCTTAGGGGGTGCCCTTTCCTCCTACGAGCAGTACTTC.